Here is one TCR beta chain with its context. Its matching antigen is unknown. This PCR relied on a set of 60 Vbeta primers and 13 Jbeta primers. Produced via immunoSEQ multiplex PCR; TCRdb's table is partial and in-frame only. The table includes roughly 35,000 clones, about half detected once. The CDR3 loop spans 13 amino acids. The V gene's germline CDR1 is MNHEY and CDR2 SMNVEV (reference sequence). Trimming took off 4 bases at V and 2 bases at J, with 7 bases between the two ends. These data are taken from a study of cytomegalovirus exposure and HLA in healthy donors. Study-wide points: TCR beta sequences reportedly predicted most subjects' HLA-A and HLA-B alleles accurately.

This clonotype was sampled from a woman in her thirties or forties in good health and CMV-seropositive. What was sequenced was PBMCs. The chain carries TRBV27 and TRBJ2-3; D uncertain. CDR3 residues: CASSYKHTDTQYF. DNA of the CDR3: TGTGCCAGCAGTTATAAACACACAGATACGCAGTATTTT.